The rows below give T cell receptor beta chains drawn from one sample of a study of blood T cell repertoires in COVID-19. TCRdb keeps only in-frame clones here, not all; method: immunoSEQ multiplex PCR. The sample holds under 150,000 clones; around four fifths are singletons and the top ten take roughly 2.9%. The sequencing sample was made of peripheral blood. Receptors originate from a woman aged 40 to 50 with active or convalescent COVID-19. CDR3s include the opening cysteine and the closing phenylalanine or tryptophan. D genes are given only for firm matches. Some rows have no size entry. The others give once, few or many, or a class for an expanded clone.

D: -; size: -; V: TRBV11-3; J: TRBJ2-5; DNA: TGTGCCAGCAGCTTAGATACGGGGGAAGAGACCCAGTACTTC; CDR3: CASSLDTGEETQYF
D: TRBD1; size: -; V: TRBV13; J: TRBJ2-1; DNA: TGTGCCAGCAGCTTTGGGGACAGTTTCAATGAGCAGTTCTTC; CDR3: CASSFGDSFNEQFF
D: -; size: -; V: TRBV28; J: TRBJ1-1; DNA: TGTGCCAGCAGTTTAGGGCTTGGGGGAGGCAACACTGAAGCTTTCTTT; CDR3: CASSLGLGGGNTEAFF
D: -; size: -; V: TRBV6-4; J: TRBJ1-2; DNA: TGTGCCAGCAAAACCCGGAGTCAGATACGCTATGGCTACACCTTC; CDR3: CASKTRSQIRYGYTF
D: TRBD1; size: -; V: TRBV3-1/TRBV3-2; J: TRBJ1-5; DNA: TGTGCCAGCAGCTCCGAGGGGACAGGGGATCGTCAGCCCCAGCATTTT; CDR3: CASSSEGTGDRQPQHF
D: -; size: -; V: TRBV9; J: TRBJ1-1; DNA: TGTGCCAGCAGCGTACAGGGTTTGGGCAACACTGAAGCTTTCTTT; CDR3: CASSVQGLGNTEAFF
D: -; size: -; V: TRBV2; J: TRBJ1-5; DNA: TGTGCCAGCAGAGTAGGGGTACAGCCCCAGCATTTT; CDR3: CASRVGVQPQHF
D: TRBD1; size: -; V: TRBV7-2; J: TRBJ1-6; DNA: TGTGCCAGCAGCCCCCGGCGGGACAGCAATTCACCCCTCCACTTT; CDR3: CASSPRRDSNSPLHF
D: TRBD2; size: -; V: TRBV14; J: TRBJ2-1; DNA: TGTGCCAGCAGCCAAGATCTAGGACTAGCGGGGGGGCCGTTCTTC; CDR3: CASSQDLGLAGGPFF
D: TRBD1; size: -; V: TRBV30; J: TRBJ1-2; DNA: TGTGCCTGGGATTGGACAGGGCCCGGTAACTATGGCTACACCTTC; CDR3: CAWDWTGPGNYGYTF
D: -; size: -; V: TRBV5-1; J: TRBJ2-2; DNA: TGCGCCAGCAGCTCTTCCGACGGATCGGGCGGGGAGCTGTTTTTT; CDR3: CASSSSDGSGGELFF
D: -; size: -; V: TRBV28; J: TRBJ1-6; DNA: TGTGCCAGCAGGCCGCCGGGTTATAATTCACCCCTCCACTTT; CDR3: CASRPPGYNSPLHF
D: TRBD2; size: -; V: TRBV7-8; J: TRBJ2-1; DNA: TGTGCCAGCAGCTTAGTAGCGGGAGGGCCAAGTAATGAGCAGTTCTTC; CDR3: CASSLVAGGPSNEQFF
D: TRBD2; size: few; V: TRBV5-5; J: TRBJ2-7; DNA: TGTGCCAGCAGCCGGGGGGGTTCTTTGGCGTACTTC; CDR3: CASSRGGSLAYF
D: -; size: -; V: TRBV7-2; J: TRBJ2-5; DNA: TGTGCCAGCAGCTTAGCGCGGGAGACCCAGTACTTC; CDR3: CASSLARETQYF
D: -; size: -; V: TRBV5-4; J: TRBJ2-1; DNA: TGTGCCAGCAGCTTCTCGGGGTACTCCTACAATGAGCAGTTCTTC; CDR3: CASSFSGYSYNEQFF
D: -; size: -; V: TRBV7-2; J: TRBJ1-1; DNA: TGTGCCAGCAGACGATACCAGGGGTCGAACACTGAAGCTTTCTTT; CDR3: CASRRYQGSNTEAFF
D: -; size: -; V: TRBV28; J: TRBJ1-1; DNA: TGTGCCAGCACCCTAACCCGGGGGGCGACTACTGAAGCTTTCTTT; CDR3: CASTLTRGATTEAFF
D: TRBD1; size: -; V: TRBV6-4; J: TRBJ1-4; DNA: TGTGCCAGCAGTGACTCGGGACAGGGGGTTGAAAAACTGTTTTTT; CDR3: CASSDSGQGVEKLFF
D: TRBD1; size: -; V: TRBV6-2/TRBV6-3; J: TRBJ1-4; DNA: TGTGCCAGCAGCGACACAGGGGGCGCCGAAAAACTGTTTTTT; CDR3: CASSDTGGAEKLFF
D: TRBD1; size: once; V: TRBV2; J: TRBJ1-3; DNA: TGTGCCAGCACTACGGGACAGGGAAACACCATATATTTT; CDR3: CASTTGQGNTIYF
D: TRBD2; size: -; V: TRBV11-3; J: TRBJ2-1; DNA: TGTGCCAGCAGCTTAGGCGGGGGGAGCTACAATGAGCAGTTCTTC; CDR3: CASSLGGGSYNEQFF
D: -; size: few; V: TRBV7-2; J: TRBJ2-5; DNA: TGTGCCAGCAGCTTCCAGGGGGGCCCAGAGACCCAGTACTTC; CDR3: CASSFQGGPETQYF
D: -; size: -; V: TRBV6-1; J: TRBJ1-5; DNA: TGTGCCAGCAGTGATCCGGGTAGCAATCAGCCCCAGCATTTT; CDR3: CASSDPGSNQPQHF
D: TRBD1; size: -; V: TRBV6-6; J: TRBJ1-5; DNA: TGTGCCAGCAGGATGCTGACAGGGAGTGTGGTACAGCCCCAGCATTTT; CDR3: CASRMLTGSVVQPQHF
D: -; size: -; V: TRBV5-1; J: TRBJ2-5; DNA: TGCGCCAGCAGCTTGGACCAGGTTCAAGAGACCCAGTACTTC; CDR3: CASSLDQVQETQYF
D: TRBD1; size: -; V: TRBV5-4; J: TRBJ1-2; DNA: TGTGCCAGCAGCTGGGGGACAGGGGGACTGTCGGGCTACACCTTC; CDR3: CASSWGTGGLSGYTF